This T cell receptor (beta chain) is from a study of T cell responses to AZD1222 COVID-19 vaccine. Between the trimmed V and J ends, which lost 4 bases and 5 bases, there was a span of 15 bases. The CDR3 consists of 14 residues. Germline-derived CDR1 and CDR2 are SGHTA and FQGNSA. As concerns this clone: What it binds is unknown.

Broader study findings: Reportedly, close to half of spike-specific TCRs are directed against unmutated variant regions. Only after the peak T cell response were repertoires sampled.

Method: immunoSEQ multiplex PCR; TCRdb's copy keeps in-frame clones and lacks some. The sample holds about 110,000 clones, around 87% seen once. The TCR was taken from an adult in good health. The sequencing here drew on peripheral blood, taken on day 0 of AZD1222 vaccination. The rearrangement joins TRBV7-2 to TRBJ2-7; possible D gene TRBD1, 5 bases. The CDR3 DNA is TGTGCCAGCAGCTCCCGGCTAGGGGCCCACGAGCAGTACTTC. Its protein product is CASSSRLGAHEQYF.